This T cell receptor (beta chain) came from a study of T cells after yellow fever vaccination. Per the germline V gene, CDR1 is LNHDA and CDR2 is SQIVND (reference sequence). The V segment lost 6 bases and the J segment 4 bases; nucleotides outside the gene matches: 11. The CDR3 is made up of 16 amino acids. Concerning this clonotype: What it binds is unknown.

TCRdb used MiXCR to reprocess the 5' RACE reads, holding one entry per CDR3 protein. The profile shows hundreds of thousands of distinct CDR3 sequences, roughly 3.5% of them singletons. Points from the study as a whole: Clones from primary vaccination mostly reappeared after the booster (96% CD4, over 85% CD8). Bulk-population clonotypes that are abundant could appear as contaminants in FACS-sorted repertoires.

This chain connects TRBV19 to TRBJ2-2; TRBD1 aligns across 7 bases. The sequencing used PBMCs, collected on the day of the yellow fever booster vaccination. The clonotype was recovered from a young man who received the YFV17D yellow fever vaccine. The CDR3 protein is CASRVLGGPSTGELFF. The CDR3 DNA is TGTGCCAGTAGGGTACTAGGGGGCCCTTCCACCGGGGAGCTGTTTTTT.